This T cell receptor beta chain was identified in a study of post-analysis software for immune sequencing data. Study overall: Included among the disease courses, which were recorded for the cohort, were relapsing-remitting, secondary progressive and progressive-relapsing multiple sclerosis. Findings and limits, study-wide: Those with multiple sclerosis, the patient group, showed significantly lower normalized Chao1 diversity than controls. TRBV5-6, TRBV5-1 and TRBV20-1 were among roughly 5 TRBV segments more frequent in patients than controls.

This clonotype was seen a handful of times. Its antigen is currently unknown. One junction end does not reproduce the germline sequence, and a read error may be involved. Germline loops: CDR1 LGHDT, CDR2 YNNKEL (reference sequence). The CDR3 loop spans 13 amino acids. cDNA libraries for TCR beta contained unique molecular identifiers. TCRdb reprocessed the PCR reads via MiXCR and lists one record per CDR3 protein. The table shows fewer than 850,000 distinct CDR3 sequences, with 25% to 30% occurring only once. The material sequenced was blood. The rearrangement uses TRBV3-1 and TRBJ2-2; D is possibly TRBD2 (5 bases). The receptor comes from a girl aged 10 to 17 with multiple sclerosis. CDR3 nucleotides: TGTGCCAGCAGCCAAGGGGCTTCCGGGGAACTGTTTTTT. Its translation is CASSQGASGELFF.